These T cell receptor beta chains were read from a single sample in a study of regulatory T cells in long-lasting Graves disease. TCRdb independently ran MiXCR on the multiplex PCR reads; one entry per CDR3 protein. The sample carries about 540,000 distinct CDR3 sequences, roughly 12% recorded once. These data were also filed under a second study, of T cells in Graves' hyperthyroidism and ophthalmopathy.

The material sequenced was peripheral blood mononuclear cells (PBMCs), taken at new diagnosis, from a patient treated with antithyroid drugs. The receptor source for this set is a young man with Graves disease. Each CDR3 is given with its conserved first and last residue. A D gene is named only where the DNA matches it firmly. Clone sizes are given selectively: once, few, many, or a class where the clone is expanded.

V: TRBV28
D: TRBD1
J: TRBJ1-1
size: many
DNA: TGTGCCAGCCGCCAGGGGGGCGGGGACACTGAAGCTTTCTTT
CDR3: CASRQGGGDTEAFF

V: TRBV4-1
D: NA
J: TRBJ2-2
size: NA
DNA: TGCGCCAGCAGCCACGCACAGGGTCGGACCGGGGAGCTGTTTTTT
CDR3: CASSHAQGRTGELFF

V: TRBV18
D: TRBD2
J: TRBJ2-5
size: few
DNA: TGTGCCAGCTCACCCTCCCCTAGCGGCCCCCAAGAGACCCAGTACTTC
CDR3: CASSPSPSGPQETQYF

V: TRBV6-1
D: TRBD2
J: TRBJ2-1
size: many
DNA: TGTGCCAGCAGTCCTGGTAGTAGCGGGAGGTTGTACAATGAGCAGTTCTTC
CDR3: CASSPGSSGRLYNEQFF

V: TRBV7-6
D: NA
J: TRBJ1-1
size: few
DNA: TGTGCCAGCAGACCAAACGTGGGGTCGTACACTGAAGCTTTCTTT
CDR3: CASRPNVGSYTEAFF

V: TRBV19
D: TRBD1
J: TRBJ1-4
size: few
DNA: TGTGCCAGTGGGGACCGGGACAGGGGGAGAACTAATGAAAAACTGTTTTTT
CDR3: CASGDRDRGRTNEKLFF

V: TRBV12-3/TRBV12-4
D: TRBD2
J: TRBJ2-3
size: many
DNA: TGTGCCAGCAGTTTTTATGGTTGGCTAGCGGAGCGAAGGGGCACAGATACGCAGTATTTT
CDR3: CASSFYGWLAERRGTDTQYF

V: TRBV29-1
D: TRBD1
J: TRBJ1-2
size: many
DNA: TGCAGCGTTCCCAAAGACAGGGGACATGGCTACACCTTC
CDR3: CSVPKDRGHGYTF

V: TRBV5-6
D: NA
J: TRBJ2-5
size: NA
DNA: TGTGCCAACAGCTTAGGCATCCAAGAGACCCAGTACTTC
CDR3: CANSLGIQETQYF

V: TRBV4-2
D: NA
J: TRBJ1-5
size: many
DNA: TGTGCCAGCAGCCAAGATATGGGGGGGCTCGGGTCGCAGCCCCAGCATTTT
CDR3: CASSQDMGGLGSQPQHF

V: TRBV5-4
D: NA
J: TRBJ2-5
size: many
DNA: TGTGCCAGCAGCTTAACGTACAAAGAGACCCAGTACTTC
CDR3: CASSLTYKETQYF

V: TRBV3-1
D: TRBD1
J: TRBJ2-7
size: many
DNA: TGTGCCAGCAGCCACACCACAGGGGGTGTTAGCTCCTACGAGCAGTACTTC
CDR3: CASSHTTGGVSSYEQYF

V: TRBV7-2
D: NA
J: TRBJ2-1
size: NA
DNA: TGTGCCAGCAGCCGCGGGATCAGCTCCTACAATGAGCAGTTCTTC
CDR3: CASSRGISSYNEQFF

V: TRBV7-6
D: TRBD1
J: TRBJ2-1
size: many
DNA: TGTGCCAGCAGCCCACGGCTTAGACAGGGGGCGGGAGAGCAGTTCTTC
CDR3: CASSPRLRQGAGEQFF

V: TRBV20-1
D: TRBD2
J: TRBJ2-5
size: few
DNA: TGCAGTGCTAGAGATATTGGGGGGGACGGGGAGACCCAGTACTTC
CDR3: CSARDIGGDGETQYF

V: TRBV12-3/TRBV12-4
D: NA
J: TRBJ2-5
size: many
DNA: TGTGCCAGCAGCCAGCTAGCGAAGGAGACCCAGTACTTC
CDR3: CASSQLAKETQYF

V: TRBV20-1
D: NA
J: TRBJ2-2
size: few
DNA: TGCAGTGCTGGTTCTATGGCGAACACCGGGGAGCTGTTTTTT
CDR3: CSAGSMANTGELFF

V: TRBV7-2
D: NA
J: TRBJ2-7
size: many
DNA: TGTGCCAGCAGCCAAAACAACCCAAAGGGGGAGCAGTACTTC
CDR3: CASSQNNPKGEQYF

V: TRBV11-2
D: NA
J: TRBJ2-2
size: many
DNA: TGTGCCAGCAGCTCGAGTACGGCGAACACCGGGGAGCTGTTTTTT
CDR3: CASSSSTANTGELFF

V: TRBV2
D: NA
J: TRBJ1-5
size: many
DNA: TGTGCCAGCAGTGATGGGGACCAGCAGCCCCAGCATTTT
CDR3: CASSDGDQQPQHF

V: TRBV5-1
D: NA
J: TRBJ2-1
size: NA
DNA: TGCGCCAGCAGCTTTGCAGGGGAATCCTACAATGAGCAGTTCTTC
CDR3: CASSFAGESYNEQFF

V: TRBV7-2
D: TRBD2
J: TRBJ2-2
size: NA
DNA: TGTGCCAGCAGCTTAGATCCCCCGCCCGGACTAGCGAACACCGGGGAGCTGTTTTTT
CDR3: CASSLDPPPGLANTGELFF

V: TRBV7-9
D: TRBD1
J: TRBJ2-3
size: NA
DNA: TGTGCCAGCAGCTTAGCGCGTCGACAGGGGATGGCAGCAGATACGCAGTATTTT
CDR3: CASSLARRQGMAADTQYF

V: TRBV12-3/TRBV12-4
D: NA
J: TRBJ2-1
size: many
DNA: TGTGCCAGCAGAATACCCGGGACCGTTTACTACAATGAGCAGTTCTTC
CDR3: CASRIPGTVYYNEQFF

V: TRBV7-9
D: TRBD1
J: TRBJ2-7
size: many
DNA: TGTGCCAGCAGAAACAGGGGCCACGAGCAGTACTTC
CDR3: CASRNRGHEQYF

V: TRBV27
D: TRBD2
J: TRBJ2-3
size: many
DNA: TGTGCCAGCAGTTTACGGCTAGCGGGAGGGCCAGGGGATACGCAGTATTTT
CDR3: CASSLRLAGGPGDTQYF

V: TRBV11-2
D: NA
J: TRBJ2-3
size: many
DNA: TGTGCCACCACCACCAGTACGGCTGAGACAGATACGCAGTATTTT
CDR3: CATTTSTAETDTQYF

V: TRBV20-1
D: NA
J: TRBJ2-7
size: many
DNA: TGCAGTGCCCCCAACCGGGACGCAAGCTCCTACGAGCAGTACTTC
CDR3: CSAPNRDASSYEQYF

V: TRBV29-1
D: NA
J: TRBJ2-7
size: few
DNA: TGCAGCGTTGAAACCGGAGGGACGGGGGAGCAGTACTTC
CDR3: CSVETGGTGEQYF

V: TRBV20-1
D: NA
J: TRBJ2-3
size: NA
DNA: TGCAGTGCCCGACCAGGGGGCGGGAGAAAAGATACGCAGTATTTT
CDR3: CSARPGGGRKDTQYF

V: TRBV30
D: NA
J: TRBJ2-7
size: NA
DNA: TGTGCCTGGGGGGCAGATCTGACAGCCTACGAGCAGTACTTC
CDR3: CAWGADLTAYEQYF

V: TRBV2
D: TRBD1
J: TRBJ2-7
size: many
DNA: TGTGCCGTCCTCCGGGACAGGGCCTTCTACGAGCAGTACTTC
CDR3: CAVLRDRAFYEQYF

V: TRBV6-1
D: TRBD1
J: TRBJ2-5
size: many
DNA: TGTGCCAGCAGTACAGGGGGCAGGGAGACCCAGTACTTC
CDR3: CASSTGGRETQYF

V: TRBV6-1
D: NA
J: TRBJ1-1
size: many
DNA: TGTGCCAGCAGTGACAGGGTGGTAAAGAACACTGAAGCTTTCTTT
CDR3: CASSDRVVKNTEAFF

V: TRBV6-1
D: TRBD1
J: TRBJ1-1
size: many
DNA: TGTGCCAGCAGTGTTGGACAGGGCTTCTCGAACACTGAAGCTTTCTTT
CDR3: CASSVGQGFSNTEAFF

V: TRBV11-2
D: NA
J: TRBJ2-5
size: many
DNA: TGTGCCAGCAGCTTAATGGAAGAGACCCAGTACTTC
CDR3: CASSLMEETQYF

V: TRBV15
D: NA
J: TRBJ2-3
size: many
DNA: TGTGCCACCAGCGGGTCTCCCAGCACAGATACGCAGTATTTT
CDR3: CATSGSPSTDTQYF

V: TRBV20-1
D: TRBD2
J: TRBJ2-5
size: few
DNA: TGCAGGGGGACTAGCGGGACCGACGAAGAGACCCAGTACTTC
CDR3: CRGTSGTDEETQYF

V: TRBV7-9
D: NA
J: TRBJ2-3
size: many
DNA: TGTGCCAGCAGCTTATTCGCGGGAACTAGCACAGATACGCAGTATTTT
CDR3: CASSLFAGTSTDTQYF

V: TRBV29-1
D: TRBD1
J: TRBJ2-7
size: many
DNA: TGCAGCGTTGAAGTAAGGGACAGGGGGCACCACGAGCAGTACTTC
CDR3: CSVEVRDRGHHEQYF

V: TRBV28
D: TRBD2
J: TRBJ2-3
size: many
DNA: TGTGCCAGCGTGACTAGCGGGGTCTCTAGCACAGATACGCAGTATTTT
CDR3: CASVTSGVSSTDTQYF

V: TRBV20-1
D: TRBD1
J: TRBJ2-3
size: NA
DNA: TGCAGTGCTAGAGAAGCCGACAGGGGGCAAGATACGCAGTATTTT
CDR3: CSAREADRGQDTQYF

V: TRBV6-2/TRBV6-3
D: NA
J: TRBJ2-7
size: many
DNA: TGTGCCAGCAGTTACGCCTCGGAGGAGGGATACTACGAGCAGTACTTC
CDR3: CASSYASEEGYYEQYF

V: TRBV20-1
D: NA
J: TRBJ2-7
size: NA
DNA: TGCAGTCCCTATCCGACAGGAAGAGACTACGAGCAGTACTTC
CDR3: CSPYPTGRDYEQYF

V: TRBV29-1
D: NA
J: TRBJ2-1
size: many
DNA: TGCAGCGTTGTTGCGTCCGTTAAGCAGTTCTTC
CDR3: CSVVASVKQFF

V: TRBV18
D: NA
J: TRBJ2-5
size: many
DNA: TGTGCCAGCTCACCACCGATCCTACGGGAGACCCAGTACTTC
CDR3: CASSPPILRETQYF

V: TRBV10-3
D: TRBD1
J: TRBJ1-5
size: few
DNA: TGTGCCATCAGTGATAAAAACAGGGGTCAGCCCCAGCATTTT
CDR3: CAISDKNRGQPQHF

V: TRBV5-1
D: NA
J: TRBJ2-7
size: NA
DNA: TGCGCCAGCTTTGTCCGTGACGGCTCCTACGAGCAGTACTTC
CDR3: CASFVRDGSYEQYF

V: TRBV2
D: TRBD1
J: TRBJ2-7
size: NA
DNA: TGTGCCAGCAGTGGGGCTCTAGGGGGCCGGGACGAGCAGTACTTC
CDR3: CASSGALGGRDEQYF

V: TRBV14
D: NA
J: TRBJ1-1
size: NA
DNA: TGTGGCAGCAGCCAAGTTAGTGTCACTGAAGCTTTCTTT
CDR3: CGSSQVSVTEAFF

V: TRBV27
D: NA
J: TRBJ1-3
size: few
DNA: TGTGCCAGCAGCCAGACAGCTGGAAACACCATATATTTT
CDR3: CASSQTAGNTIYF

V: TRBV12-3/TRBV12-4
D: NA
J: TRBJ2-1
size: many
DNA: TGTGCCAGCAGATACGGCCGTGGCGGTGATGAGCAGTTCTTC
CDR3: CASRYGRGGDEQFF

V: TRBV5-1
D: NA
J: TRBJ2-5
size: few
DNA: TGCGCCAGCAGCTTCGGGTCTAGCGAACAAGAGACCCAGTACTTC
CDR3: CASSFGSSEQETQYF

V: TRBV6-8
D: NA
J: TRBJ1-4
size: many
DNA: TGTGCCAACTCACCACCGGGGGAGACTAATGAAAAACTGTTTTTT
CDR3: CANSPPGETNEKLFF

V: TRBV2
D: NA
J: TRBJ2-6
size: many
DNA: TGTGCCAGCAGTGCCCGGGACTTTAGCTCTGGGGCCAACGTCCTGACTTTC
CDR3: CASSARDFSSGANVLTF

V: TRBV12-3/TRBV12-4
D: NA
J: TRBJ1-1
size: many
DNA: TGTGCCAGCAGTTTACTTAGGAGGGGCACTGAAGCTTTCTTT
CDR3: CASSLLRRGTEAFF

V: TRBV6-5
D: TRBD2
J: TRBJ2-1
size: NA
DNA: TGTGCCAGCAGTTACTTCTTGTTGCCGAATGCTGGGACTAGCGGTTCCTACAATGAGCAGTTCTTC
CDR3: CASSYFLLPNAGTSGSYNEQFF

V: TRBV20-1
D: NA
J: TRBJ1-4
size: NA
DNA: TGCAGTGCTAGAGCAGGGGACCCTGAAAAACTGTTTTTT
CDR3: CSARAGDPEKLFF

V: TRBV19
D: NA
J: TRBJ1-1
size: many
DNA: TGTGCCAGTAAGGGGTTGGGCACTGAAGCTTTCTTT
CDR3: CASKGLGTEAFF